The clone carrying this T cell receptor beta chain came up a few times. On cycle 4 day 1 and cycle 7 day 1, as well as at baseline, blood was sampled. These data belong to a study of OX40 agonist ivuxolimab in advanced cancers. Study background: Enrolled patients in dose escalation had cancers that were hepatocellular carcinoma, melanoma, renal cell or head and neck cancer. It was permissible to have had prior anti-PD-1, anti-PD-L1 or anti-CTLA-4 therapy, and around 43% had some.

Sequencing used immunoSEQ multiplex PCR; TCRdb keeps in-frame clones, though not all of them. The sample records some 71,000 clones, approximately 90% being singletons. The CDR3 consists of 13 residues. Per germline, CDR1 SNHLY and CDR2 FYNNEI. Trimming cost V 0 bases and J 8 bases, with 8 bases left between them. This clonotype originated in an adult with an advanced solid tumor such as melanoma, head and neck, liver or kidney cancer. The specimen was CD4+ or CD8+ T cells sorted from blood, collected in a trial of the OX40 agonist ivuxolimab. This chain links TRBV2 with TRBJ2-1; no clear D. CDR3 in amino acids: CASSEASRYEQFF. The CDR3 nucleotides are TGTGCCAGCAGTGAAGCTTCCAGGTATGAGCAGTTCTTC.